This TCR beta chain was obtained from a study of T cell responses to AZD1222 COVID-19 vaccine. Sequencing used immunoSEQ multiplex PCR; TCRdb keeps in-frame clones, though not all of them. The sample consists of 100,000 to 150,000 clones, around 90% of them appearing once. CDR3 length: 11 amino acids. Germline V gene sequence: CDR1 SNHLY, CDR2 FYNNEI. Trimming pared 7 bases from V and 4 bases from J, leaving 8 bases between. The sample in question was peripheral blood, obtained on day 0 of AZD1222 vaccination. The receptor's source is an adult in good health. The chain joins TRBV2 to TRBJ2-7; no firm D call. CDR3: CASMLQYEQYF. In DNA, the CDR3 is TGTGCCAGCATGCTCCAATACGAGCAGTACTTC.